A single sample gave rise to the 6 T cell receptor beta chains below, sequenced in a study of T cells after yellow fever vaccination. From the 5' RACE reads, TCRdb called clonotypes with MiXCR, one entry per CDR3 protein. The sample consists of 65,000 to 90,000 distinct CDR3 sequences, 13% of them appearing once. This sample comprised CD8+ T cells not binding an NS4B(214-222) dextramer, sorted from PBMCs, obtained about 20 days after the first yellow fever vaccination. The receptors stem from a man between 18 and 29 years old who received the YFV17D yellow fever vaccine.

This chain links TRBV7-9 with TRBJ1-5; 8 positions agree with TRBD1. Per germline, CDR1 SEHNR and CDR2 FQNEAQ (reference sequence). V dropped 5 bases and J dropped 5; count of bases not matched to a gene: 2. The CDR3 has 13 amino acids. The CDR3 here is CASSQGADQPQHF. CDR3 in DNA: TGTGCCAGCAGCCAGGGGGCCGATCAGCCCCAGCATTTT.

This clonotype was detected a few times. The chain uses TRBV4-1 and TRBJ1-5, with D hard to call. Germline lookup yields CDR1 MGHRA and CDR2 YSYEKL. The V end was cut by 1 base, the J end by 5 bases, with 15 bases between. There are 16 residues in the CDR3. Here the CDR3 reads CASSQGAGEDYQPQHF. The CDR3 region has the DNA TGCGCCAGCAGCCAAGGTGCAGGAGAGGATTATCAGCCCCAGCATTTT.

The table lists this clonotype with a few counts. The chain has TRBV12-3 or TRBV12-4 and TRBJ2-1, with D unclear. The germline V and J ends were trimmed by 2 bases and 0 bases, with 8 bases remaining between them. The CDR3 is 15 residues long. The CDR3 here is CASSLSPRSYNEQFF. The DNA of the CDR3 is TGTGCCAGCAGTTTATCCCCTCGCTCCTACAATGAGCAGTTCTTC.

This clonotype was recorded a few times. V gene TRBV14 combines with J gene TRBJ2-3; possibly TRBD1 or TRBD2 for D (6 bases each). The germline gives CDR1 SGHDN, CDR2 FVKESK. V shed 0 bases and J shed 7 bases, with 11 bases lying between them. The CDR3 consists of 14 residues. The CDR3 nucleotides read TGTGCCAGCAGCCAAGAGTACGGGGGCAATACGCAGTATTTT. This codes for CASSQEYGGNTQYF.

This chain links TRBV27 with TRBJ1-3; no clear D gene. The germline V gene encodes CDR1 MNHEY and CDR2 SMNVEV (reference sequence). V was cut by 3 bases and J by 0 bases, with 9 bases left in between. This CDR3 spans 15 amino acids. CDR3 amino acids: CASSFAELSGNTIYF. Here the CDR3 DNA reads TGTGCCAGCAGTTTTGCAGAACTCTCTGGAAACACCATATATTTT.

This clonotype turned up a few times. J is TRBJ1-5 and V is TRBV3-1, with 9 bases matching TRBD1. Germline loops: CDR1 LGHDT, CDR2 YNNKEL (reference sequence). V gave up 4 bases and J gave up 6 bases; unmatched junction bases: 4. The CDR3 contains 14 residues. CDR3 loop: CASSPDRGFQPQHF. CDR3 coding DNA: TGTGCCAGCAGCCCGGACAGGGGTTTTCAGCCCCAGCATTTT.